This T cell receptor (beta chain) emerged from a study of CD8 T cells in Susac syndrome. Bulk CD8+ and CD4+ cells came from magnetic negative isolation; CD8+ TEMRA by FACS. The ends were cut back, 5 bases at V and 6 bases at J, with 8 bases in the middle. The length of the CDR3 is 12 residues. The germline V gene encodes CDR1 SEHNR and CDR2 FQNEAQ (reference sequence). Reverse transcription of roughly 0.5 to 1 ug RNA used random hexamers. TCRdb analysed the immunoSEQ multiplex PCR reads with MiXCR anew, one entry per CDR3 protein. The repertoire has around 170,000 distinct CDR3 sequences, about 95% of them found once; the top ten carry around 0.15%.

The V call is TRBV7-9, the J call TRBJ2-1; unclear D gene. This sequence was found in a human donor with multiple sclerosis. Sample: CD8+ T cells from PBMCs. The CDR3 here is CASSPLANEQFF. CDR3 coding DNA: TGTGCCAGCAGCCCCCTCGCCAATGAGCAGTTCTTC.